A selection of T cell receptor beta chains follows, all from one sample in a study of tumor-infiltrating lymphocytes in localized non-small cell lung cancer. Sequencing was performed with immunoSEQ multiplex PCR; in TCRdb, only in-frame clones are kept and a portion is missing. The repertoire holds 9,500 to 15,000 clones, with 78% as singletons. Sequenced material: lung tumor tissue. The origin of the receptors is a human donor with non-small cell lung cancer. The CDR3 runs from the conserved cysteine through the conserved F or W. The order of the fields is V gene, D gene, J gene, clone size, CDR3 DNA, CDR3 protein. The D gene is left open where the match is weak. The size entry is marked missing in some rows and otherwise reads once, few, many or a size class.

V gene: TRBV6-5; D gene: TRBD1; J gene: TRBJ1-1; clone size: -; CDR3 DNA: TGTGCCAGCAGTGGACAGGGAGGCGGGGCTGAAGCTTTCTTT; CDR3 protein: CASSGQGGGAEAFF
V gene: TRBV5-1; D gene: -; J gene: TRBJ2-1; clone size: -; CDR3 DNA: TGCGCCAGCAATGGTTCGGAGTCCTACAATGAGCAGTTCTTC; CDR3 protein: CASNGSESYNEQFF
V gene: TRBV7-6; D gene: -; J gene: TRBJ1-4; clone size: -; CDR3 DNA: TGTGCCAGCAGCCCCGGACTAGGGCTGTGGGAAAAACTGTTTTTT; CDR3 protein: CASSPGLGLWEKLFF
V gene: TRBV18; D gene: TRBD2; J gene: TRBJ2-3; clone size: -; CDR3 DNA: TGTGCCAGCTCACCAAGACTAGCGGGGGATACGCAGTATTTT; CDR3 protein: CASSPRLAGDTQYF
V gene: TRBV9; D gene: -; J gene: TRBJ2-1; clone size: -; CDR3 DNA: TGTGCCAGCAGCGTAGCTGGCAACGCAAGGGGGAATGAGCAGTTCTTC; CDR3 protein: CASSVAGNARGNEQFF
V gene: TRBV4-1; D gene: TRBD1; J gene: TRBJ2-2; clone size: -; CDR3 DNA: TGCGCCAGCAAAAGACTTCTCGGGGACAGGGTGGACACCGGGGAGCTGTTTTTT; CDR3 protein: CASKRLLGDRVDTGELFF
V gene: TRBV29-1; D gene: TRBD1; J gene: TRBJ1-2; clone size: -; CDR3 DNA: TGCAGCGTTGGAGGACAGGGGATTTATGGCTACACCTTC; CDR3 protein: CSVGGQGIYGYTF
V gene: TRBV15; D gene: -; J gene: TRBJ2-1; clone size: -; CDR3 DNA: TGTGCCACCAGCAGAGATCAAGGAATCTACAATGAGCAGTTCTTC; CDR3 protein: CATSRDQGIYNEQFF
V gene: TRBV4-3; D gene: -; J gene: TRBJ1-1; clone size: -; CDR3 DNA: TGCGCCAGCAGCCAAGAGGCAGTGATGAACACTGAAGCTTTCTTT; CDR3 protein: CASSQEAVMNTEAFF
V gene: TRBV4-1; D gene: -; J gene: TRBJ2-3; clone size: -; CDR3 DNA: TGCGCCAGAGGAGGGTATGCAGATACGCAGTATTTT; CDR3 protein: CARGGYADTQYF
V gene: TRBV5-1; D gene: -; J gene: TRBJ2-6; clone size: -; CDR3 DNA: TGCGCCAGCAGCTTGAGGTTATCTGGGGCCAACGTCCTGACTTTC; CDR3 protein: CASSLRLSGANVLTF
V gene: TRBV6-5; D gene: -; J gene: TRBJ2-2; clone size: few; CDR3 DNA: TGTGCCAGCAGGGAACAACAGGGTGCCGGGGAGCTGTTTTTT; CDR3 protein: CASREQQGAGELFF
V gene: TRBV11-3; D gene: -; J gene: TRBJ2-3; clone size: few; CDR3 DNA: TGTGCCAGCAGCTTAGGCCAGGGAGGTACAGATACGCAGTATTTT; CDR3 protein: CASSLGQGGTDTQYF
V gene: TRBV29-1; D gene: TRBD2; J gene: TRBJ2-1; clone size: few; CDR3 DNA: TGCAGCGTATCGGGACTAGCGGCAAATGAGCAGTTCTTC; CDR3 protein: CSVSGLAANEQFF
V gene: TRBV5-6; D gene: -; J gene: TRBJ1-2; clone size: -; CDR3 DNA: TGTGCCAGCAGCTTGGATCCAGAGGCGGGTGGCTACACCTTC; CDR3 protein: CASSLDPEAGGYTF